The 20 T cell receptor beta chains presented below share a single source sample, sequenced in a study of CD4+ T cells in melanoma. Using immunoSEQ multiplex PCR, the repertoire was profiled, and TCRdb retains in-frame clones only, with some absent. The data hold about 110,000 clones, with about 92% observed a single time. Sequencing used peripheral blood. All receptors derive from a human donor with melanoma.

The chain joins TRBV5-1 to TRBJ2-5; 13 bases are shared with TRBD2. Germline values: CDR1 SGHRS, CDR2 YFSETQ. V lost 3 bases, J lost 5 bases, and 4 bases stayed unmatched. This CDR3 spans 15 amino acids. The CDR3 DNA sequence: TGCGCCAGCAGCTCGGGACTAGCGGGGATGGAGACCCAGTACTTC. Translated: CASSSGLAGMETQYF.

V gene TRBV7-2 combines with J gene TRBJ1-4; D not resolved. Trimming cost V 7 bases and J 8 bases, with 20 bases left between them. Germline assignment: CDR1 SGHTA and CDR2 FQGNSA. The CDR3 totals 15 residues. The CDR3 is CASTTYGRSGEKLFF. The CDR3 DNA follows: TGTGCCAGCACCACATACGGAAGAAGTGGCGAAAAACTGTTTTTT.

In its sample, this clone was seen once. This chain connects TRBV5-6 to TRBJ2-3; TRBD2 is a possible D gene (6 bases). Germline V lookup: CDR1 SGHDT, CDR2 YYEEEE. With 4 bases removed from V and 1 base from J, the gap between germline ends came to 10 bases. This CDR3 is built from 14 residues. CDR3 DNA: TGTGCCAGCAGCGGAGGGGTGGGCACAGATACGCAGTATTTT. Residues: CASSGGVGTDTQYF.

The chain carries TRBV7-2 and TRBJ1-2; D is uncertain. The CDR3 runs to 14 residues. From germline, CDR1 is SGHTA and CDR2 FQGNSA. Trimming shortened V by 5 bases and J by 4 bases, and 14 bases separated the two germline ends. The CDR3 nucleotides read TGTGCCAGCAGCCAGTCACGGGCCTCCTATGGCTACACCTTC. This encodes CASSQSRASYGYTF.

The V gene is TRBV11-2, the J gene TRBJ2-7; either TRBD1 or TRBD2 may supply D (5 bases each). The CDR3 length is 14 residues. Trimming pared 1 base from V and 4 bases from J, leaving 11 bases between. Germline-derived CDR1 and CDR2 are SGHAT and FQNNGV. CDR3 nucleotides: TGTGCCAGCAGCTTAGCCGTGGGACCATACGAGCAGTACTTC. Its translation: CASSLAVGPYEQYF.

The chain employs TRBV7-2 and TRBJ2-7; the match to TRBD2 covers 7 bases. With 5 bases clipped from V and 7 bases from J, the junction kept 11 bases outside the gene matches. CDR1 is SGHTA and CDR2 is FQGNSA in the germline V gene. This CDR3 is 14 amino acids long. CDR3 loop: CASSLERGAKEQYF. CDR3 DNA: TGTGCCAGCAGCCTAGAGCGGGGTGCTAAAGAGCAGTACTTC. Full variable domain (missing parts from reference TRBV7-2 and TRBJ2-7): GAGVSQSPSNKVTEKGKDVELRCDPISGHTALYWYRQSLGQGLEFLIYFQGNSAPDKSGLPSDRFSAERTGGSVSTLTIQRTQQEDSAVYLCASSLERGAKEQYFGPGTRLTVT.

The chain links TRBV4-3 to TRBJ2-2; D perhaps matches TRBD2 (7 bases). Germline V gene lookup returns CDR1 LGHNA and CDR2 YSLEER. The CDR3 length is 16 residues. The V end was cut by 0 bases, the J end by 7 bases, with 15 bases between. CDR3 loop: CASSQEAGARNGELFF. CDR3 DNA sequence: TGCGCCAGCAGCCAAGAGGCGGGGGCGAGGAACGGGGAGCTGTTTTTT.

V is TRBV9 and J is TRBJ1-1; D unresolved. Deletions cut 3 bases from V and 3 bases from J, with 12 bases between. This CDR3 is 14 amino acids long. Germline V lookup: CDR1 SGDLS, CDR2 YYNGEE. This CDR3 is CASSAYGGYTEAFF. CDR3 bases: TGTGCCAGCAGCGCCTACGGAGGTTACACTGAAGCTTTCTTT.

The chain employs TRBV7-2 and TRBJ2-5; 8 bases line up with TRBD1. The CDR3 contains 14 residues. Trimming at V came to 5 bases and at J to 4 bases, leaving 6 bases not matched to a gene. The germline V gene encodes CDR1 SGHTA and CDR2 FQGNSA. CDR3 nucleotide sequence: TGTGCCAGCAGCGCTAGGACAGGGCTAGAGACCCAGTACTTC. It specifies CASSARTGLETQYF.

The chain uses TRBV6-5 and TRBJ1-2; D is unresolved. This CDR3 has 11 residues. V lost 6 bases and J 2 bases, leaving 4 bases between the germline ends. Germline CDR1 reads MNHEY; CDR2 reads SVGAGI. CDR3 DNA: TGTGCCAGCAGGGAGAACTATGGCTACACCTTC. Its translation: CASRENYGYTF.

The rearrangement uses TRBV6-5 and TRBJ2-1; 7 nucleotides line up with TRBD2. The CDR3 sequence is 14 residues long. Losses at the gene ends were 5 bases for V and 1 base for J; bases not matched to a gene: 2. Germline CDR1 and CDR2: MNHEY and SVGAGI. CDR3 sequence: CASSGGSSYNEQFF. CDR3 in DNA: TGTGCCAGCAGTGGCGGGAGTTCCTACAATGAGCAGTTCTTC.

The genes are TRBV4-3 and TRBJ2-1; the D is unclear. Germline V gene data show CDR1 as LGHNA and CDR2 as YSLEER. There are 16 residues in the CDR3. V lost 0 bases to trimming and J lost 2 bases, with 11 bases between them. In DNA form, the CDR3 reads TGCGCCAGCAGCCAAGACTCTGTGGTCCCCTACAATGAGCAGTTCTTC. Amino acids: CASSQDSVVPYNEQFF.

This sequence joins TRBV5-4 and TRBJ2-5, with 7 bases lining up with TRBD2. From germline, CDR1 is SGHNT and CDR2 YYREEE (reference sequence). This CDR3 is 11 amino acids long. After removal of 6 bases from V and 5 bases from J, the junction contained 1 base not matched to a gene. The CDR3 sequence is CASTGGETQYF. In nucleotides, the CDR3 is TGTGCCAGCACCGGGGGGGAGACCCAGTACTTC.

The V gene is TRBV7-2, the J gene TRBJ1-1, with a tentative D call TRBD1 (6 bases). The CDR3 extends over 17 amino acids. V lost 3 bases and J lost 0, with 17 bases in between. Germline CDR1 reads SGHTA; CDR2 reads FQGNSA. The CDR3 loop is CASSFRQVGALNTEAFF. In DNA form, the CDR3 reads TGTGCCAGCAGCTTTCGACAGGTTGGGGCTTTGAACACTGAAGCTTTCTTT.

The chain has TRBV11-1 and TRBJ2-2; 9 bases agree with TRBD2. The junction had 4 bases not matched to a gene; V was cut back by 1 base and J by 7 bases. This CDR3 has 15 residues. Germline V gene data show CDR1 as SGHAT and CDR2 as FQDESV (reference sequence). The CDR3 DNA follows: TGTGCCAGCAGCTTAGGGCTAGCGGGATTCGGGGAGCTGTTTTTT. Protein: CASSLGLAGFGELFF.

This chain joins TRBV6-5 and TRBJ2-5; 8 nucleotides agree with TRBD1. Germline lookup yields CDR1 MNHEY and CDR2 SVGAGI. This CDR3 comprises 15 residues. The J segment lost 4 bases and the V segment lost 6 bases, leaving 10 bases of the junction unmatched. CDR3 sequence reads: CASRMTRDRLETQYF. Written as DNA, the CDR3 is TGTGCCAGCAGAATGACCCGGGACAGGTTAGAGACCCAGTACTTC.

The chain combines TRBV28 with TRBJ2-2; TRBD1 matches at 8 bases. Germline assignment: CDR1 MDHEN and CDR2 SYDVKM. The V and J ends lost 6 bases and 7 bases, in that order; junction bases with no gene match: 7. CDR3 length: 14 residues. The DNA for the CDR3 is TGTGCCAGCAGAGACAGGGGATTTGGCGGGGAGCTGTTTTTT. Translated, it gives CASRDRGFGGELFF.

The chain is built from TRBV5-1 and TRBJ1-1; the D gene is possibly TRBD1 (5 bases). Per the germline V gene, CDR1 is SGHRS and CDR2 is YFSETQ. With 1 base removed from V and 4 bases from J, the gap between germline ends came to 11 bases. This CDR3 is 14 amino acids long. CDR3 bases: TGCGCCAGCAGCTTGCAGGGATATCGCACTGAAGCTTTCTTT. It encodes CASSLQGYRTEAFF.

This clone was detected only once. J is TRBJ2-2 and V is TRBV10-3, with 9 positions matching TRBD1. V trimming: 3 bases; J trimming: 4 bases; junction bases outside the gene matches: 6. The CDR3 is made up of 16 amino acids. Germline V gene sequence: CDR1 ENHRY, CDR2 SYGVKD. The CDR3 nucleotides are TGTGCCATCAGTGAAGGGGTGACAGGGGGCACCGGGGAGCTGTTTTTT. Its protein is CAISEGVTGGTGELFF.

V usage is TRBV7-2 and J usage is TRBJ1-6; no clear D. The CDR3 runs 15 residues. The V end lost 3 bases, the J end lost 4 bases, and 10 bases lay between the germline ends. Germline-derived CDR1 and CDR2 are SGHTA and FQGNSA. For the CDR3, the DNA is TGTGCCAGCAGCTTGAGCAGGCAATATAATTCACCCCTCCACTTT. It specifies CASSLSRQYNSPLHF.